The rows below give T cell receptor beta chains drawn from one sample of a study of siplizumab effects on memory and regulatory T cells. The method was immunoSEQ multiplex PCR; TCRdb's version includes in-frame clones alone and lacks a portion of them. The table has about 100,000 clones, around 94% seen once; the top ten hold approximately 1.2%. The sequenced sample consisted of non-Treg CD4+ T cells sorted from blood. These receptors all stem from a human donor in good health. CDR3s include the opening cysteine and the closing phenylalanine or tryptophan. The D gene is left open where the match is weak. The size of a clone is reported for some rows only, either as once, few or many, or as a class for expanded clones.

D,V,size,J,DNA,CDR3
-,TRBV7-2,-,TRBJ2-3,TGTGCCAGCAGCTTAGTAGTCAGGGGCTCAGATACGCAGTATTTT,CASSLVVRGSDTQYF
TRBD2,TRBV10-1,once,TRBJ2-3,TGCGCCAGCAGTGAGCGAGCGGGAGTGCTAAATACGCAGTATTTT,CASSERAGVLNTQYF
-,TRBV6-5,once,TRBJ2-2,TGTGCCAGCAGCCCCGGACTACAATCGGGGGAGCTGTTTTTT,CASSPGLQSGELFF
-,TRBV6-1,-,TRBJ1-5,TGTGCCAGCAGTGACAGGGGCGATAGTGTGAGCAATCAGCCCCAGCATTTT,CASSDRGDSVSNQPQHF
-,TRBV18,-,TRBJ2-5,TGTGCCAGCTCACCAAACTCGGCACGATCAGGAGAGACCCAGTACTTC,CASSPNSARSGETQYF
-,TRBV28,-,TRBJ2-1,TGTGCCAGCACTCAGGGGGGCAGGGCGGCTAATAATGAGCAGTTCTTC,CASTQGGRAANNEQFF
TRBD1,TRBV7-8,once,TRBJ2-1,TGTGCCAGCAGCTTGTCCAATCGTAGACAGGGTTTACTCCATGAGCAGTTCTTC,CASSLSNRRQGLLHEQFF
-,TRBV11-3,-,TRBJ2-3,TGTGCCAGCAGCCGACCCCCCGAGCATACGCAGTATTTT,CASSRPPEHTQYF
-,TRBV29-1,-,TRBJ2-5,TGCAGCGCCGGCGGAAGGCGGCCCCAAGAGACCCAGTACTTC,CSAGGRRPQETQYF
TRBD2,TRBV5-5,once,TRBJ2-7,TGTGCCAGCAGCTTGCGGGGCGGGAGGGCCCCCTACGAGCAGTACTTC,CASSLRGGRAPYEQYF
TRBD2,TRBV10-2,-,TRBJ2-3,TGCGCCAGCGGTAATAGCGGGGGGTATCTCACAGATACGCAGTATTTT,CASGNSGGYLTDTQYF
TRBD1,TRBV5-4,-,TRBJ2-1,TGTGCCAGCAGCGAGACAGGGGGTATCTCCTACAATGAGCAGTTCTTC,CASSETGGISYNEQFF
-,TRBV4-1,-,TRBJ2-1,TGCGCCAGCAGCCTAGGTGTTCGGGATGAGCAGTTCTTC,CASSLGVRDEQFF
-,TRBV21-1,once,TRBJ1-2,TGTGCCAGCACCTCGGACAGGGGGAACTATGGCTACACCTTC,CASTSDRGNYGYTF
TRBD1,TRBV10-3,-,TRBJ2-7,TGTGCCATCAGCCCAAACAGGGGCGACACCTACGAGCAGTACTTC,CAISPNRGDTYEQYF
TRBD1,TRBV28,-,TRBJ1-5,TGTGCCAGCAGCGGACGGACAGGGGGCGGCGGGCAGCCCCAGCATTTT,CASSGRTGGGGQPQHF
-,TRBV6-5,-,TRBJ2-1,TGTGCCAGCAGTTACTCGGACAGTACGAATGAGCAGTTCTTC,CASSYSDSTNEQFF
-,TRBV11-2,-,TRBJ2-7,TGTGCCAGCAGCCCCCGGGCAGATAATATCGTCTACGAGCAGTACTTC,CASSPRADNIVYEQYF
-,TRBV2,-,TRBJ2-5,TGTGCCAGCAGTGGGCGGGGAGAGACCCAGTACTTC,CASSGRGETQYF
-,TRBV5-1,-,TRBJ2-3,TGCGCCAGCGCCCTATCCGGGACCACAGATACGCAGTATTTT,CASALSGTTDTQYF
TRBD2,TRBV28,-,TRBJ2-1,TGTGCCAGCAGTTTACTGGAAGCGGGAGGGCCTTATGAGCAGTTCTTC,CASSLLEAGGPYEQFF
-,TRBV28,-,TRBJ1-2,TGTGCCAGCAGTCCAGGACAGCGCTATGGCTACACCTTC,CASSPGQRYGYTF
-,TRBV2,-,TRBJ1-6,TGTGCCAGCAGGACGGTGAATTCACCCCTCCACTTT,CASRTVNSPLHF
TRBD1,TRBV6-1,once,TRBJ2-4,TGTGCCAGCAGTGAAGGGACAGGGGTTCAAAACATTCAGTACTTC,CASSEGTGVQNIQYF
-,TRBV28,-,TRBJ2-7,TGTGCCAGCAGTTTGCTGTCCTACGAGCAGTACTTC,CASSLLSYEQYF
-,TRBV30,-,TRBJ2-7,TGTGCCTGGAGTGCCGGACAGATCTACGAGCAGTACTTC,CAWSAGQIYEQYF
TRBD2,TRBV5-1,once,TRBJ2-1,TGCGCCAGCAGCTCGTCCCTAGCGGGAGACGGTGAGCAGTTCTTC,CASSSSLAGDGEQFF
-,TRBV9,once,TRBJ2-1,TGTGCCAGCAGCGTGTTCCGGACTTATTACAATGAGCAGTTCTTC,CASSVFRTYYNEQFF
-,TRBV10-3,once,TRBJ2-7,TGTGCCATCAGTGAGCGGGGGTTCGAGGACGAGCAGTACTTC,CAISERGFEDEQYF
TRBD2,TRBV6-5,-,TRBJ2-5,TGTGCCAGCACCCGGGAGGTCCCTCCGTACTTC,CASTREVPPYF
TRBD2,TRBV7-3,-,TRBJ2-7,TGTGCCAGCAGCGTCAGCGGGGGAACCTACGAGCAGTACTTC,CASSVSGGTYEQYF
-,TRBV28,-,TRBJ1-5,TGTGCCAGCGCAGGACCTGGGCAGCCCCAGCATTTT,CASAGPGQPQHF
TRBD1,TRBV5-1,-,TRBJ2-5,TGCGCCAGCAGCTCGGCACAGGGGGCACGAGAGACCCAGTACTTC,CASSSAQGARETQYF
TRBD2,TRBV7-9,-,TRBJ2-1,TGTGCCAGCAGCCCACGAAAAACTAGCGGTAGCTCCTACAATGAGCAGTTCTTC,CASSPRKTSGSSYNEQFF
TRBD1,TRBV28,-,TRBJ1-4,TGTGCCAGCAGTTCGGGACAGGGAGGTGAAAAACTGTTTTTT,CASSSGQGGEKLFF
-,TRBV18,-,TRBJ2-2,TGTGCCAGCTCACTGTCAGTGCCCAGGATGGGGAACACCGGGGAGCTGTTTTTT,CASSLSVPRMGNTGELFF
-,TRBV30,-,TRBJ1-4,TGTGCCTGGTCCCTAACCCGGACTAATGAAAAACTGTTTTTT,CAWSLTRTNEKLFF
TRBD2,TRBV28,-,TRBJ2-7,TGTGCCAGCAGGCCCAGCGGCGGGGGAACCTACGAGCAGTACTTC,CASRPSGGGTYEQYF
-,TRBV19,-,TRBJ1-1,TGTGCCAGTACTTTGACAGGGAACACTGAAGCTTTCTTT,CASTLTGNTEAFF
-,TRBV15,-,TRBJ2-7,TGTGCCACCAGCACCTACGGGACTTCTCTTCGGTCCTACGAGCAGTACTTC,CATSTYGTSLRSYEQYF